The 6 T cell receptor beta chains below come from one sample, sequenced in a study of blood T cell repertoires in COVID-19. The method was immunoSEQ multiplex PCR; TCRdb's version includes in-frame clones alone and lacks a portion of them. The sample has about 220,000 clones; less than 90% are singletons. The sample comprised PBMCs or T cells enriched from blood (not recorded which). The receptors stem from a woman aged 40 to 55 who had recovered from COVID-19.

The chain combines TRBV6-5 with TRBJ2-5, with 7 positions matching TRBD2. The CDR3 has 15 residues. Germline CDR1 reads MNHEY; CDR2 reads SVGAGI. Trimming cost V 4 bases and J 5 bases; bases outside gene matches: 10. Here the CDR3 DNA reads TGTGCCAGCAGTTCCGGACTAGGCCCTTCGGAGACCCAGTACTTC. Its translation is CASSSGLGPSETQYF.

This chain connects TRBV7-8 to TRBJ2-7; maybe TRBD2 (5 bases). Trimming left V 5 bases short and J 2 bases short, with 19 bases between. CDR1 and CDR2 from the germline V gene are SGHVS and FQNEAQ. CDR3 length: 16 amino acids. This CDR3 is CASSPRLAMLTYEQYF. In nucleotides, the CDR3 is TGTGCCAGCAGCCCACGTTTAGCGATGTTAACCTACGAGCAGTACTTC.

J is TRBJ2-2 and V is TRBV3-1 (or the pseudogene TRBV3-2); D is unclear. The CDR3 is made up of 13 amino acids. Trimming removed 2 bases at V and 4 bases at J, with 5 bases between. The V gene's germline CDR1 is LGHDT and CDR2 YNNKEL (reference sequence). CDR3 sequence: CASSQSVTGELFF. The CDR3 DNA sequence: TGTGCCAGCAGCCAATCGGTCACCGGGGAGCTGTTTTTT.

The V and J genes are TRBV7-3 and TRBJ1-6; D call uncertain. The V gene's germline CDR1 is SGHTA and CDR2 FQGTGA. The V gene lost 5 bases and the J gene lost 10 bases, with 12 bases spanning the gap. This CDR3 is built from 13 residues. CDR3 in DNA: TGTGCCAGCAGCCTGTGGGAGAAGTCACCCCTCCACTTT. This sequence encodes CASSLWEKSPLHF.

As DNA, the CDR3 is TGTGCCAGCAGTTTGGGGGGGGTTGGAGAGCAGTACGTC. As protein: CASSLGGVGEQYV. The chain couples TRBV12-3 or TRBV12-4 to TRBJ2-7, with 7 bases identical to TRBD2. The trim removed 3 bases at V and 7 bases at J, leaving 6 bases unmatched. CDR3 length: 13 amino acids.

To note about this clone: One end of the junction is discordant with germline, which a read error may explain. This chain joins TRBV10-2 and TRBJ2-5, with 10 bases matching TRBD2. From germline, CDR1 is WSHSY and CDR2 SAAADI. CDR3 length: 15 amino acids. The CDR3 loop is CASSAGTSEHLLRNF. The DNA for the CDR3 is TGCGCCAGCAGTGCCGGGACTAGCGAACATTTGCTGAGGAACTTC.